In its sample, the clone carrying this TCR beta chain was seen a few times. The data derive from a study of shared clonotypes between healthy human individuals. CDR3 length: 14 residues. Looked up from germline, CDR1 is MNHEY and CDR2 is SVGAGI. The V and J ends lost 6 bases and 6 bases respectively, with 17 bases between them. This was a deep-level run. Method: immunoSEQ multiplex PCR; TCRdb's copy keeps in-frame clones and lacks some. The data contain roughly 510,000 clones, nearly 80% of them singletons. The study drew its donors from healthy HIV-negative adults without recent acute infections or vaccinations. The unsorted samples took 85 million or so PBMCs to get genomic DNA.

The TCR comes from a woman aged 40 to 50 in good health. Some clones in this sample may be carry-over from other donors' samples. The V gene is TRBV6-5, the J gene TRBJ1-2; TRBD1 might be the D (5 bases). The specimen was PBMCs. CDR3 in DNA: TGTGCCAGCAGCCTCGGACAATCCAGACATGGCTACACCTTC. This translates into CASSLGQSRHGYTF.